A single sample is the source of the 29 T cell receptor beta chains below, sequenced in a study of T cells in Graves' hyperthyroidism and ophthalmopathy. Researchers took RNA transcripts and amplified the TCR beta CDR3 regions from them. HTBI primers were employed in a first-round RT-PCR of the TCR CDR3. A single record per CDR3 protein comes from TCRdb applying MiXCR to the multiplex PCR reads. The sample lists around 390,000 distinct CDR3 sequences, roughly 15% occurring once. Source material: blood. The receptors originated from a woman in her twenties or thirties with Graves' ophthalmopathy.

The chain is built from TRBV9 and TRBJ1-6; possible D gene TRBD1, 6 bases. Trimming removed 1 base at V and 9 bases at J, with 14 bases between. This CDR3 region has 15 residues. Per the germline V gene, CDR1 is SGDLS and CDR2 is YYNGEE. CDR3 amino acids: CASSVTSGTISPLHF. The CDR3 coding sequence is TGTGCCAGCAGCGTAACTAGCGGGACAATTTCACCCCTCCACTTT.

The rearrangement links TRBV20-1 to TRBJ1-1; TRBD1 matches 8 bases. The germline CDR1 and CDR2 sequences are DFQATT and SNEGSKA (reference sequence). Trimming cost V 6 bases and J 3 bases; bases outside gene matches: 6. The CDR3 contains 13 residues. The CDR3 reads CSARTGWDTEAFF. CDR3 sequence (DNA): TGCAGTGCCCGGACAGGGTGGGACACTGAAGCTTTCTTT.

This clonotype was counted many times. This chain joins TRBV20-1 and TRBJ2-3; perhaps TRBD2 as D (5 bases). V dropped 0 bases and J dropped 2 bases, with 18 bases sitting between them. Germline V CDR1 and CDR2: DFQATT, SNEGSKA (reference sequence). This CDR3 contains 17 residues. The CDR3, as DNA: TGCAGTGCTAGAGATCCGCTATATCGGGGAGACACAGATACGCAGTATTTT. Protein product: CSARDPLYRGDTDTQYF.

This chain joins TRBV3-1 and TRBJ2-3; D is ambiguous. Germline V lookup: CDR1 LGHDT, CDR2 YNNKEL (reference sequence). This CDR3 is 16 amino acids long. The germline V and J ends were trimmed by 2 bases and 3 bases, with 15 bases remaining between them. The CDR3 region has the DNA TGTGCCAGCAGCCAACGGTCTAGGATAAGAACAGATACGCAGTATTTT. This codes for CASSQRSRIRTDTQYF.

This clonotype was observed a few times. The chain links TRBV7-9 to TRBJ1-2; perhaps TRBD1 as D (6 bases). Trimming took off 1 base at V and 10 bases at J, with 19 bases between the two ends. The CDR3 extends over 15 amino acids. CDR1 is SEHNR, CDR2 FQNEAQ, per germline (reference sequence). The CDR3, as DNA: TGTGCCAGCAGCTTAGAGGGGGGGCAGCGAAACGCCTACACCTTC. This sequence encodes CASSLEGGQRNAYTF.

This clonotype was counted many times. The chain recombines TRBV7-2 with TRBJ2-7; unclear D gene. Trimming removed 5 bases at V and 3 bases at J, with 14 bases between. Germline V lookup: CDR1 SGHTA, CDR2 FQGNSA. This CDR3 spans 14 amino acids. This chain's CDR3 is CASSRTRTDYEQYF. The CDR3 bases are TGTGCCAGCAGCCGCACTCGGACGGACTACGAGCAGTACTTC.

Turning to this clonotype: One junction end does not reproduce the germline sequence, and a read error may be involved. The rearrangement joins TRBV27 to TRBJ2-5, with 8 bases identical to TRBD2. In germline, CDR1 is MNHEY, CDR2 SMNVEV (reference sequence). This CDR3 region has 13 residues. CDR3 sequence: CANSYGGEETQYF. The CDR3 bases are TGTGCCAACAGTTACGGGGGGGAGGAGACCCAGTACTTC.

The sample holds many counts of this clonotype. The chain recombines TRBV3-1 with TRBJ2-7; D is possibly TRBD1 (5 bases). Germline-derived CDR1 and CDR2 are LGHDT and YNNKEL (reference sequence). V gave up 6 bases and J gave up 0 bases, with 12 bases separating them. This CDR3 spans 14 amino acids. The CDR3 here is CASSRTGYSYEQYF. As DNA, the CDR3 is TGTGCCAGCAGTCGAACAGGATACTCCTACGAGCAGTACTTC.

This clonotype was counted at least ten times. This chain joins TRBV20-1 and TRBJ2-1; possible D gene TRBD1, 6 bases. This CDR3 is 15 amino acids long. The V gene lost 3 bases and the J gene lost 8 bases, with 20 bases spanning the gap. Germline V gives CDR1 DFQATT, CDR2 SNEGSKA (reference sequence). CDR3 coding DNA: TGCAGTGCTAGTCCATCCATCAGGGGTTACGATGAGCAGTTCTTC. Protein: CSASPSIRGYDEQFF.

This clonotype was recorded many times. The J gene is TRBJ2-3, the V gene TRBV27; the D gene could be TRBD1 or TRBD2 (5 bases each). Germline values: CDR1 MNHEY, CDR2 SMNVEV (reference sequence). The CDR3 spans 14 residues. Between the trimmed V and J ends, which lost 0 bases and 9 bases, there was a span of 13 bases. The CDR3 DNA is TGTGCCAGCAGTTTATCACCGGGACCGGTGACGCAGTATTTT. Translation: CASSLSPGPVTQYF.

This clonotype appeared many times. The CDR3 spells CAWSASKVDTQYF. CDR3 DNA sequence: TGTGCCTGGAGTGCTTCAAAGGTGGATACGCAGTATTTT. This chain uses TRBV30 with TRBJ2-3; no clear D gene. CDR1 GTSNPN and CDR2 SVGIG come from the germline V gene (reference sequence). The V gene lost 1 base and the J gene lost 6 bases, with 11 bases spanning the gap. The CDR3 spans 13 residues. Complete variable domain (other parts from reference TRBV30 and TRBJ2-3): SQTIHQWPATLVQPVGSPLSLECTVEGTSNPNLYWYRQAAGRGLQLLFYSVGIGQISSEVPQNLSASRPQDRQFILSSKKLLLSDSGFYLCAWSASKVDTQYFGPGTRLTVL.

This clonotype has a count of ten or more. The chain uses TRBV27 and TRBJ1-1; D is ambiguous. V lost 3 bases and J lost 2, with 10 bases in between. The length of the CDR3 is 14 residues. Germline V gives CDR1 MNHEY, CDR2 SMNVEV (reference sequence). The CDR3 DNA reads TGTGCCAGCAGTTTGTACAGAGCAAACACTGAAGCTTTCTTT. Translation: CASSLYRANTEAFF.

The sample holds many counts of this clonotype. The V and J genes are TRBV24-1 and TRBJ1-1, with D unclear. Germline CDR1 KGHDR, CDR2 SFDVKD. Trimming stripped 5 bases from V and 4 bases from J, with 13 bases between. The CDR3 totals 14 residues. DNA of the CDR3: TGTGCCACCAGTGGTCCGGGGTCGAGCACTGAAGCTTTCTTT. Amino acids: CATSGPGSSTEAFF.

This clonotype was seen ten or more times. The CDR3 region has the DNA TGTGCCAGCAGTGAACCTTCGTTTCCTCGGACAGAGCAGTTCTTC. Its protein product is CASSEPSFPRTEQFF. This chain links TRBV6-1 with TRBJ2-1; possibly TRBD1 for D (5 bases). CDR1 and CDR2 from the germline V gene are MNHNS and SASEGT. The CDR3 runs 15 residues. The V and J ends lost 2 bases and 10 bases respectively, with 18 bases between them.

This clonotype has ten or more counts. The V gene is TRBV3-1, the J gene TRBJ2-1; 7 bases are shared with TRBD2. Germline assignment: CDR1 LGHDT and CDR2 YNNKEL (reference sequence). There are 16 residues in the CDR3. V trimming: 9 bases; J trimming: 0 bases; junction bases outside the gene matches: 11. The CDR3: CASNNWGGDSYNEQFF. The CDR3 bases are TGTGCCAGTAATAACTGGGGGGGGGACTCCTACAATGAGCAGTTCTTC.

The chain uses TRBV27 and TRBJ2-7; D is perhaps TRBD1 (6 bases). From germline, CDR1 is MNHEY and CDR2 SMNVEV (reference sequence). This CDR3 region has 19 residues. V was cut by 6 bases and J by 3 bases, with 30 bases left in between. The CDR3 bases are TGTGCCAGCAGCCTCCCGGCCGCCCAGACAGGCTCAGTTTACTACGAGCAGTACTTC. Amino acid sequence: CASSLPAAQTGSVYYEQYF.

This clonotype was detected ten times or more. This rearrangement joins TRBV7-2 to TRBJ2-3; D ambiguous. Germline loops: CDR1 SGHTA, CDR2 FQGNSA. Trimming cost V 2 bases and J 6 bases, with 12 bases left between them. CDR3 size: 14 residues. CDR3: CASSLRQALDTQYF. The CDR3 coding sequence is TGTGCCAGCAGCTTACGGCAGGCTTTGGATACGCAGTATTTT.

This clonotype occurred many times. The chain carries TRBV2 and TRBJ1-1; D is unresolved. Per germline, CDR1 SNHLY and CDR2 FYNNEI. V was cut by 6 bases and J by 1 base, with 9 bases left in between. The CDR3 runs 13 residues. The CDR3 sequence is CASSVQQNTEAFF. Written as DNA, the CDR3 is TGTGCCAGCAGCGTTCAACAGAACACTGAAGCTTTCTTT.

The sample holds many counts of this clonotype. The chain joins TRBV5-1 to TRBJ2-3; D remains unclear. V lost 7 bases and J 5 bases, leaving 17 bases between the germline ends. Germline V gene lookup returns CDR1 SGHRS and CDR2 YFSETQ. The CDR3 contains 14 residues. The DNA of the CDR3 is TGCGCCAGCCGCGGAGCACAAGGAGAAGATACGCAGTATTTT. It specifies CASRGAQGEDTQYF.

Many counts were recorded for this clonotype. The chain has TRBV29-1 and TRBJ2-1, with D maybe TRBD2 (5 bases). The CDR3 is 14 residues long. The ends were cut back, 4 bases at V and 0 bases at J, with 10 bases in the middle. CDR1 and CDR2 (germline): SQVTM, ANQGSEA. In nucleotides, the CDR3 is TGCAGCGTTGTACTAGAGAGCTCCTACAATGAGCAGTTCTTC. It is translated as CSVVLESSYNEQFF.

Ten or more counts support this clonotype. The chain links TRBV28 to TRBJ2-7, with a weak D call TRBD2 (7 bases). Germline V gene sequence: CDR1 MDHEN, CDR2 SYDVKM. Trimming took 6 bases from V and 7 from J, leaving 19 bases between them. This CDR3 region has 14 residues. The CDR3 DNA is TGTGCCAGCAGCCTAGGGGGAGGGGCGGGAGAGCAGTACTTC. Encoded protein: CASSLGGGAGEQYF.

This clonotype showed up many times. CDR3 sequence: CASSFTETQYF. The DNA for the CDR3 is TGTGCCAGCAGTTTTACAGAGACCCAGTACTTC. The V gene is TRBV6-1, the J gene TRBJ2-5, with D hard to call. The CDR3 covers 11 residues. V gave up 5 bases and J gave up 4 bases, with 5 bases separating them. Germline CDR1 reads MNHNS; CDR2 reads SASEGT.

Ten or more counts support this clonotype. The chain joins TRBV2 to TRBJ2-7; no clear D gene. CDR3 length equals 12 residues. The germline V gene encodes CDR1 SNHLY and CDR2 FYNNEI. V was clipped by 4 bases and J by 3 bases, with 7 bases between them. In DNA, the CDR3 is TGTGCCAGCAGTGGGCCTTACTACGAGCAGTACTTC. As protein: CASSGPYYEQYF. The full variable domain, its missing parts supplied by reference TRBV2 and TRBJ2-7, is EPEVTQTPSHQVTQMGQEVILRCVPISNHLYFYWYRQILGQKVEFLVSFYNNEISEKSEIFDDQFSVERPDGSNFTLKIRSTKLEDSAMYFCASSGPYYEQYFGPGTRLTVT.

This clonotype was seen repeatedly, ten times or more. The CDR3 is CSALWTEKETQYF. Here the CDR3 DNA reads TGCAGTGCCCTTTGGACAGAAAAAGAGACCCAGTACTTC. J is TRBJ2-5 and V is TRBV20-1; weak D call: TRBD1 (6 bases). This CDR3 is 13 amino acids long. V was pared by 6 bases and J by 3 bases, with 14 bases between. Germline CDR1 reads DFQATT; CDR2 reads SNEGSKA (reference sequence).

This clonotype occurred many times. This chain joins TRBV6-5 and TRBJ2-1; 11 bases are shared with TRBD2. Germline V CDR1 and CDR2: MNHEY, SVGAGI. Trimming removed 2 bases from V and 8 bases from J; junction bases left unmatched: 14. There are 18 residues in the CDR3. The CDR3 loop is CASSYGRIAGGMYDEQFF. The DNA for the CDR3 is TGTGCCAGCAGTTACGGACGGATAGCGGGGGGGATGTACGATGAGCAGTTCTTC.

V is TRBV19 and J is TRBJ2-5; 11 bases fit TRBD2. V lost 2 bases and J lost 0; bases outside the gene matches: 2. From germline, CDR1 is LNHDA and CDR2 SQIVND (reference sequence). The CDR3 spans 16 residues. The CDR3, as DNA: TGTGCCAGTAGTATACTAGCGGGGGGATACCAAGAGACCCAGTACTTC. This sequence encodes CASSILAGGYQETQYF.

This clonotype was detected a few times. Since a much larger clone is just one base distant, this may be a read error. V is TRBV6-2 or TRBV6-3 and J is TRBJ1-5; D is perhaps TRBD1 (5 bases). Per the germline V gene, CDR1 is MNHEY and CDR2 is SVGEGT. This CDR3 comprises 18 residues. With 6 bases removed from V and 1 base from J, the gap between germline ends came to 22 bases. CDR3 nucleotides: TGTGCCAGCAGGGATGACAGCGTGATGTGTGGAAGCAATCAGCCCCAGCATTTT. It codes for CASRDDSVMCGSNQPQHF.

In its sample, this clonotype was seen a few times. This sequence joins TRBV20-1 and TRBJ1-2; 7 bases fit TRBD1. The CDR3 consists of 13 residues. The ends lost 0 bases at V and 4 bases at J; junction bases unmatched: 2. CDR1 is DFQATT, CDR2 SNEGSKA, per germline (reference sequence). DNA for the CDR3: TGCAGTGCTAGAGAGGACAGGACCTATGGCTACACCTTC. Translated: CSAREDRTYGYTF.

The table lists this clonotype with many counts. The CDR3 bases are TGTGCCTGGATGGACAGGGGGGCGCGTGGAAACACCATATATTTT. Translation gives CAWMDRGARGNTIYF. The genes are TRBV30 and TRBJ1-3; 10 nucleotides line up with TRBD1. Germline CDR1 reads GTSNPN; CDR2 reads SVGIG (reference sequence). Trimming cost V 4 bases and J 3 bases; bases outside gene matches: 6. The CDR3 is 15 amino acids.